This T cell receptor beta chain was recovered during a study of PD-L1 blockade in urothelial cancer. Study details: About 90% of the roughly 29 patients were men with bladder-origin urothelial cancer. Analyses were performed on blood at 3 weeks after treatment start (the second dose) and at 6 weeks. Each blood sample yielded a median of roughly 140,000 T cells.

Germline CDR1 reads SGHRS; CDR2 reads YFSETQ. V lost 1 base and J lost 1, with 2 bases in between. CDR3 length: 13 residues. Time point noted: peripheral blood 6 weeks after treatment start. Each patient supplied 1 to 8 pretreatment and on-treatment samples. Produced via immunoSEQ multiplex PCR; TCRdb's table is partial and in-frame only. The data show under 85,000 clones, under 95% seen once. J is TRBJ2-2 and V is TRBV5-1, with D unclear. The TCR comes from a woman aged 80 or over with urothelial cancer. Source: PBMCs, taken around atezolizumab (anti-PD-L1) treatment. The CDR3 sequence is CASSLQNTGELFF. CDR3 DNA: TGCGCCAGCAGCTTGCAGAACACCGGGGAGCTGTTTTTT.